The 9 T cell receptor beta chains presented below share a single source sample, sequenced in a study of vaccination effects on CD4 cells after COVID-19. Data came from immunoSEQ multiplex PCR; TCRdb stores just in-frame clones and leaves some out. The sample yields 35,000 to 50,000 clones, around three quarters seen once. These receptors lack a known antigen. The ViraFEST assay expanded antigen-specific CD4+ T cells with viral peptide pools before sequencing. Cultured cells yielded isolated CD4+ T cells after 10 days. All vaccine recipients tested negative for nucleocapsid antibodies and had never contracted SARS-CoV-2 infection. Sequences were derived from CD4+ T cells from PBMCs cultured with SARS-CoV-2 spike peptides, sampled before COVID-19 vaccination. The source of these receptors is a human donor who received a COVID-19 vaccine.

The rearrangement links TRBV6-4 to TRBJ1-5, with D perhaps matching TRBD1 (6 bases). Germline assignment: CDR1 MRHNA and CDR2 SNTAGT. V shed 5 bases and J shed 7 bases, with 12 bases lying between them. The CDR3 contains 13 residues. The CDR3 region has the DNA TGTGCCAGCAGTCTTGGCGGGGGCCAGCCCCAGCATTTT. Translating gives CASSLGGGQPQHF.

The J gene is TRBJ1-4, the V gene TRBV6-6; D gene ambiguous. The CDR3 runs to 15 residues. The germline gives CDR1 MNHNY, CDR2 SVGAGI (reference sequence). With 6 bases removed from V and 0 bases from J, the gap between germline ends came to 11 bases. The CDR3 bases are TGTGCCAGCAGAACTATGGGGACAACTAATGAAAAACTGTTTTTT. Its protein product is CASRTMGTTNEKLFF.

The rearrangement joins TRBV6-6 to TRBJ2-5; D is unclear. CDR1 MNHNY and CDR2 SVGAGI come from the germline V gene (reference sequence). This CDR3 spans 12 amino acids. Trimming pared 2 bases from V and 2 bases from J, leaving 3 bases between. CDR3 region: CASSYKQETQYF. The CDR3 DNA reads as TGTGCCAGCAGTTACAAACAAGAGACCCAGTACTTC.

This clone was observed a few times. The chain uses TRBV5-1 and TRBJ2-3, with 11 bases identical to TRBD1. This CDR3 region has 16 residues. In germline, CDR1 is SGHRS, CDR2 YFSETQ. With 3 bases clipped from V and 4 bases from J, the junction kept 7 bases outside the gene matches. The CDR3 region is CASSSRTGGKSDTQYF. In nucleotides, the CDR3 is TGCGCCAGCAGCTCTAGGACAGGGGGCAAGTCAGATACGCAGTATTTT.

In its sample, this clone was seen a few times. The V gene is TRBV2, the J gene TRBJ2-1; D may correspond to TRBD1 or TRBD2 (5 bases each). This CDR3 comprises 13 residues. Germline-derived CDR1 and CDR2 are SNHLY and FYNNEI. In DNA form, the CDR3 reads TGTGCTGGGGCAGGGAGCTCCTACAATGAGCAGTTCTTC. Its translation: CAGAGSSYNEQFF.

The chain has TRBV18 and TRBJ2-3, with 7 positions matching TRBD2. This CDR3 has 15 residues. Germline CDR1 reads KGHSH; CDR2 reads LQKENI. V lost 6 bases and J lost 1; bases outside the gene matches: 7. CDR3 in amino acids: CASSSSRGGTDTQYF. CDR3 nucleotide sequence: TGTGCCAGCTCTTCTAGTCGGGGGGGCACAGATACGCAGTATTTT.

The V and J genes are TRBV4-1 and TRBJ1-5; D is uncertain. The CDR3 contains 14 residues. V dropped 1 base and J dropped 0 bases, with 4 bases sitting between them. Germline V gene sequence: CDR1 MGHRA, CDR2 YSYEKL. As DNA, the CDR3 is TGCGCCAGCAGCCAAGGGGATAGCAATCAGCCCCAGCATTTT. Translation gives CASSQGDSNQPQHF.

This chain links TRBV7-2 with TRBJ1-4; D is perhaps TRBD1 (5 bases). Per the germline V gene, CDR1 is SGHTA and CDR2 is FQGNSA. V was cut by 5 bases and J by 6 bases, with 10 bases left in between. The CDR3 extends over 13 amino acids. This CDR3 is CASSAGTDEKLFF. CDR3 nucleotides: TGTGCCAGCAGCGCGGGGACGGATGAAAAACTGTTTTTT.

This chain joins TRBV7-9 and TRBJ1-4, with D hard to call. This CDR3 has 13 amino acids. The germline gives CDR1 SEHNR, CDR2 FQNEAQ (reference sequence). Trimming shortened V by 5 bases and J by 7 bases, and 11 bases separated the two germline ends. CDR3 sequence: CASSRSEGEKLFF. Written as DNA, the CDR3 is TGTGCCAGCAGCCGGTCGGAGGGTGAAAAACTGTTTTTT.